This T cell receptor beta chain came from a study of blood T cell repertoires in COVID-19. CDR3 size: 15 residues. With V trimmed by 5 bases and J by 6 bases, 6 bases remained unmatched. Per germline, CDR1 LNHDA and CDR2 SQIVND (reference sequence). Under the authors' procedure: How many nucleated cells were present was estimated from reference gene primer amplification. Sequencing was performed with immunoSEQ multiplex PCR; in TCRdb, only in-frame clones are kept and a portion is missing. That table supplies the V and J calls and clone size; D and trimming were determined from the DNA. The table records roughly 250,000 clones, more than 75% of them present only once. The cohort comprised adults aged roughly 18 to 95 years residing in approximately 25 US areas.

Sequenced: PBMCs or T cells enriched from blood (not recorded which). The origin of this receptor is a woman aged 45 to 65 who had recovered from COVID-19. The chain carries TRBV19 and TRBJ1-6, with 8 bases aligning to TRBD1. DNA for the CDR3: TGTGCCAGTAGTGTATCCAGGGGGCGTAATTCACCCCTCCACTTT. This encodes CASSVSRGRNSPLHF.